A selection of T cell receptor beta chains follows, all from one sample in a study of beta chain features in type 1 diabetes. Here immunoSEQ multiplex PCR was the method, and the copy in TCRdb shows in-frame clones only, minus some. The table lists 300,000 to 350,000 clones, approximately 9.7% of them singletons. The sample consisted of central memory CD4+ T cells from blood. The receptors were sampled from a young man with type 1 diabetes. CDR3s include the opening cysteine and the closing phenylalanine or tryptophan. Fields, in order: clone size, D gene, V gene, CDR3 length, J gene, CDR3 protein, CDR3 DNA. D genes are given only for firm matches. Clone size is not always given. Where it is, it says once, few, many or a class for expanded clones.

clone_size: NA
d_call: TRBD1
v_call: TRBV7-9
cdr3_length: 16
j_call: TRBJ2-7
cdr3_aa: CASSHATGTGAYEQYF
cdr3_nt: TGTGCCAGCAGCCACGCAACCGGGACAGGGGCCTACGAGCAGTACTTC

clone_size: few
d_call: NA
v_call: TRBV4-3
cdr3_length: 14
j_call: TRBJ1-2
cdr3_aa: CASSQGQVTYGYTF
cdr3_nt: TGCGCCAGCAGCCAAGGACAGGTGACCTATGGCTACACCTTC

clone_size: NA
d_call: NA
v_call: TRBV9
cdr3_length: 14
j_call: TRBJ1-1
cdr3_aa: CASSVVQANTEAFF
cdr3_nt: TGTGCCAGCAGCGTAGTACAGGCCAACACTGAAGCTTTCTTT

clone_size: NA
d_call: TRBD2
v_call: TRBV5-1
cdr3_length: 16
j_call: TRBJ2-7
cdr3_aa: CASSLGVAGSSYEQYF
cdr3_nt: TGCGCCAGCAGCTTGGGAGTAGCGGGGAGCTCCTACGAGCAGTACTTC

clone_size: NA
d_call: NA
v_call: TRBV15
cdr3_length: 12
j_call: TRBJ1-1
cdr3_aa: CATGQGYTEAFF
cdr3_nt: TGTGCCACCGGGCAGGGGTACACTGAAGCTTTCTTT

clone_size: NA
d_call: TRBD1
v_call: TRBV7-9
cdr3_length: 15
j_call: TRBJ1-2
cdr3_aa: CASSRDRGSFYGYTF
cdr3_nt: TGTGCCAGCAGCCGGGACAGGGGGTCCTTCTATGGCTACACCTTC

clone_size: NA
d_call: NA
v_call: TRBV25-1
cdr3_length: 15
j_call: TRBJ1-1
cdr3_aa: CASSESGSMNTEAFF
cdr3_nt: TGTGCCAGCAGTGAATCGGGAAGTATGAACACTGAAGCTTTCTTT

clone_size: few
d_call: NA
v_call: TRBV19
cdr3_length: 12
j_call: TRBJ2-7
cdr3_aa: CASGMSHYEQYF
cdr3_nt: TGTGCCAGCGGGATGTCGCACTACGAGCAGTACTTC

clone_size: NA
d_call: TRBD2
v_call: TRBV9
cdr3_length: 16
j_call: TRBJ2-5
cdr3_aa: CASSDSGGAWGETQYF
cdr3_nt: TGTGCCAGCAGCGATAGCGGGGGGGCTTGGGGAGAGACCCAGTACTTC

clone_size: NA
d_call: TRBD1
v_call: TRBV18
cdr3_length: 18
j_call: TRBJ1-4
cdr3_aa: CASSPGTGGSATNEKLFF
cdr3_nt: TGTGCCAGCTCCCCCGGGACAGGGGGGTCTGCAACTAATGAAAAACTGTTTTTT

clone_size: NA
d_call: NA
v_call: TRBV28
cdr3_length: 15
j_call: TRBJ2-3
cdr3_aa: CASSPYDLSTDTQYF
cdr3_nt: TGTGCCAGCAGTCCTTATGACCTCAGCACAGATACGCAGTATTTT

clone_size: few
d_call: NA
v_call: TRBV6-1
cdr3_length: 14
j_call: TRBJ2-3
cdr3_aa: CASRETGPTDTQYF
cdr3_nt: TGTGCCAGCAGGGAGACAGGCCCCACAGATACGCAGTATTTT

clone_size: NA
d_call: NA
v_call: TRBV6-5
cdr3_length: 14
j_call: TRBJ2-7
cdr3_aa: CASSYSSRASEQYF
cdr3_nt: TGTGCCAGCAGTTACTCAAGTAGGGCTAGCGAGCAGTACTTC

clone_size: many
d_call: TRBD1
v_call: TRBV5-1
cdr3_length: 13
j_call: TRBJ1-5
cdr3_aa: CASSWDRYQPQHF
cdr3_nt: TGCGCCAGCAGCTGGGACAGGTATCAGCCCCAGCATTTT

clone_size: few
d_call: NA
v_call: TRBV7-2
cdr3_length: 15
j_call: TRBJ2-1
cdr3_aa: CASRPWDGGYNEQFF
cdr3_nt: TGTGCCAGCAGGCCCTGGGACGGAGGATACAATGAGCAGTTCTTC

clone_size: many
d_call: NA
v_call: TRBV6-1
cdr3_length: 12
j_call: TRBJ2-2
cdr3_aa: CASRWDSGELFF
cdr3_nt: TGTGCCAGCAGATGGGACTCCGGGGAGCTGTTTTTT

clone_size: few
d_call: NA
v_call: TRBV6-5
cdr3_length: 15
j_call: TRBJ2-7
cdr3_aa: CASSTKTGRSYEQYF
cdr3_nt: TGTGCCAGCAGTACTAAAACAGGGCGCTCCTACGAGCAGTACTTC

clone_size: once
d_call: NA
v_call: TRBV7-2
cdr3_length: 16
j_call: TRBJ2-3
cdr3_aa: CASSLAPSRSTDTQYF
cdr3_nt: TGTGCCAGCAGCTTAGCGCCCTCCAGAAGCACAGATACGCAGTATTTT

clone_size: NA
d_call: NA
v_call: TRBV28
cdr3_length: 15
j_call: TRBJ2-3
cdr3_aa: CASSLRGRGWNTQYF
cdr3_nt: TGTGCCAGCAGTTTAAGGGGTAGGGGATGGAATACGCAGTATTTT

clone_size: NA
d_call: NA
v_call: TRBV5-1
cdr3_length: 15
j_call: TRBJ1-1
cdr3_aa: CASSLQGLGNTEAFF
cdr3_nt: TGCGCCAGCAGCTTGCAAGGGCTGGGGAACACTGAAGCTTTCTTT